This T cell receptor (beta chain) was sequenced during a study of vaccination and CD4 T cells after COVID-19. The ends were cut back, 4 bases at V and 4 bases at J, with 16 bases in the middle. Germline V CDR1 and CDR2: GTSNPN, SVGIG (reference sequence). CDR3 length equals 14 residues. On this clonotype: Its antigen is not known.

The study's findings and limits: Convalescent patients were relatively few, and early post-infection timepoints were missing. A median approximately 86% of convalescent patients' SARS-CoV-2-reactive clones emerged only after vaccination.

The assay that was used to sequence DNA from cultured CD4+ T cells was the Oncomine TCR Beta short-read assay. A single record per CDR3 protein comes from TCRdb applying MiXCR to the PCR reads. The table includes around 19,000 distinct CDR3 sequences, approximately 48% detected once. Treatment here: roughly nine-day PBMC culture with coronavirus spike peptide pools or control peptides (ViraFEST assay). This clonotype was sampled from a human donor who had recovered from COVID-19. Sequences were obtained from CD4+ T cells from blood, cultured in vitro. This rearrangement joins TRBV30 to TRBJ2-5; D assignment may be TRBD1 or TRBD2 (7 bases each). CDR3 bases: TGTGCCTGGACCCTCAGGGGGGGTGTAGAGACCCAGTACTTC. As protein: CAWTLRGGVETQYF.